This T cell receptor (beta chain) was documented in a study of blood T cell repertoires in COVID-19. The germline V gene encodes CDR1 SGHNT and CDR2 YYREEE (reference sequence). The CDR3 runs to 15 residues. Deletions cut 0 bases from V and 7 bases from J, with 14 bases between. Per the study methods: For nucleated cells, counts were estimated from reference gene primer amplification. The protocol was immunoSEQ multiplex PCR, while the TCRdb copy is restricted to in-frame clones and leaves out a portion. V, J and clone size are taken as reported in that table, and D and trimming were inferred from the DNA itself. Of 150,000 to 200,000 clones in the sample, roughly 84% are singletons; the top ten hold roughly a tenth.

The clonotype originates from a woman older than 75 with active or convalescent COVID-19. Sample: peripheral blood. The rearrangement joins TRBV5-4 to TRBJ1-5, with D perhaps TRBD1 (5 bases). In nucleotides, the CDR3 is TGTGCCAGCAGCTTGGGCGGGACCCCTCCGCAGCCCCAGCATTTT. It codes for CASSLGGTPPQPQHF.